This T cell receptor (beta chain) was found in a study of blood T cells in healthy people across ages. PCR was performed a second time for roughly 6 to 12 cycles using a sample-barcoded 5' primer and a J-beta primer mix. TCRdb reprocessed the 5' RACE reads via MiXCR and lists one record per CDR3 protein. The sample holds about a million distinct CDR3 sequences, about 53% seen once. Germline V gives CDR1 SEHNR, CDR2 FQNEAQ (reference sequence). The length of the CDR3 is 13 residues. With 3 bases removed from V and 5 bases from J, the gap between germline ends came to 11 bases. A remark on this clonotype: Its antigen remains unidentified.

Study observations and caveats: It was the long-lived donors that had more naive CD4+ cells and higher diversity than aged donors. CMV status of donors was not determined, possibly confounding expanded clonotype changes.

The sequence derives from a woman aged 55-69 years in good health. The V gene is TRBV7-9, the J gene TRBJ2-7; D is perhaps TRBD1 (6 bases). Sequenced: blood. CDR3 sequence: CASSFSNRDEQYF. In DNA, the CDR3 is TGTGCCAGCAGCTTTTCTAACAGGGACGAGCAGTACTTC. The complete variable domain, with remaining parts taken from reference TRBV7-9 and TRBJ2-7, reads DTGVSQNPRHKITKRGQNVTFRCDPISEHNRLYWYRQTLGQGPEFLTYFQNEAQLEKSRLLSDRFSAERPKGSFSTLEIQRTEQGDSAMYLCASSFSNRDEQYFGPGTRLTVT.